The 14 T cell receptor beta chains below all came from one sample that was sequenced in a study of identical twins. One entry per CDR3 protein, called by TCRdb with MiXCR from the 5' RACE reads. This sample has some 790,000 distinct CDR3 sequences, with 15% to 20% found just once. These data were also filed under a second study, of T cells expressing NK-cell markers.

Sequenced sample: PBMCs. These receptors originate from a woman between 18 and 29 years old in good health.

This chain joins TRBV11-2 and TRBJ2-7; the D gene is possibly TRBD1 (6 bases). The V end was cut by 4 bases, the J end by 0 bases, with 13 bases between. Germline V gives CDR1 SGHAT, CDR2 FQNNGV. CDR3 length: 15 amino acids. CDR3 coding DNA: TGTGCCAGCAGCTACAGGGTTCAGGGCTCCTACGAGCAGTACTTC. Translation gives CASSYRVQGSYEQYF.

This clonotype occurred many times. This chain connects TRBV12-3 or TRBV12-4 to TRBJ2-1, with D uncertain. Trimming removed 9 bases at V and 5 bases at J, with 11 bases between. The CDR3 contains 12 residues. CDR3 DNA sequence: TGTGCCAGTCAAGTATTGGACAATGAGCAGTTCTTC. Translation: CASQVLDNEQFF.

The chain is built from TRBV9 and TRBJ2-5; maybe TRBD2 (6 bases). This CDR3 has 15 residues. CDR1 is SGDLS and CDR2 is YYNGEE in the germline V gene. Trimming removed 0 bases from V and 2 bases from J, with 11 bases in between. This CDR3 is CASSVGGGEQETQYF. The DNA for the CDR3 is TGTGCCAGCAGCGTAGGGGGCGGGGAGCAAGAGACCCAGTACTTC. Full variable domain (missing parts from reference TRBV9 and TRBJ2-5): DSGVTQTPKHLITATGQRVTLRCSPRSGDLSVYWYQQSLDQGLQFLIQYYNGEERAKGNILERFSAQQFPDLHSELNLSSLELGDSALYFCASSVGGGEQETQYFGPGTRLLVL.

The table lists this clonotype with a few counts. This sequence joins TRBV5-6 and TRBJ2-3, with D unresolved. The CDR3 is 12 amino acids. Trimming shortened V by 4 bases and J by 6 bases, and 9 bases separated the two germline ends. Per the germline V gene, CDR1 is SGHDT and CDR2 is YYEEEE. The CDR3: CASSGSGDTQYF. CDR3 nucleotides: TGTGCCAGCAGCGGGTCAGGCGATACGCAGTATTTT.

V gene TRBV6-6 combines with J gene TRBJ1-4; no clear D gene. In germline, CDR1 is MNHNY, CDR2 SVGAGI (reference sequence). V lost 7 bases and J lost 8, with 11 bases in between. The CDR3 consists of 12 residues. The CDR3 loop is CASTTRYEKLFF. CDR3 nucleotides: TGTGCCAGCACCACGCGGTACGAAAAACTGTTTTTT.

In its sample, this clonotype was seen a few times. DNA for the CDR3: TGCAGTGCGTTTGGGGGCGGGGGCTCCTACAATGAGCAGTTCTTC. Amino acid sequence: CSAFGGGGSYNEQFF. The rearrangement links TRBV20-1 to TRBJ2-1; the D gene is possibly TRBD2 (7 bases). The length of the CDR3 is 15 residues. With 6 bases removed from V and 0 bases from J, the gap between germline ends came to 15 bases. The V gene's germline CDR1 is DFQATT and CDR2 SNEGSKA (reference sequence).

This clonotype was recorded a few times. This sequence joins TRBV29-1 and TRBJ2-5; tentatively, D is TRBD1 or TRBD2 (7 bases each). CDR1 and CDR2 from the germline V gene are SQVTM and ANQGSEA. There are 14 residues in the CDR3. V was trimmed by 4 bases and J by 2 bases, leaving 14 bases between them. The CDR3 sequence: CSVARGGYQETQYF. The DNA of the CDR3 is TGCAGCGTTGCCAGGGGGGGCTATCAAGAGACCCAGTACTTC.

Only a few counts were recorded for this clonotype. The genes are TRBV11-2 and TRBJ2-1; 10 bases match TRBD2. The germline gives CDR1 SGHAT, CDR2 FQNNGV. The ends lost 1 base at V and 4 bases at J; junction bases unmatched: 7. This CDR3 region has 17 residues. The CDR3 loop is CASSLGRLAGSYNEQFF. The CDR3 DNA follows: TGTGCCAGCAGCTTAGGTCGACTAGCGGGTAGTTACAATGAGCAGTTCTTC.

In this sample, this clonotype turned up a few times. This sequence joins TRBV27 and TRBJ2-1, with 9 bases that match TRBD1. The J segment lost 4 bases and the V segment lost 6 bases, leaving 7 bases of the junction unmatched. Germline CDR1 MNHEY, CDR2 SMNVEV (reference sequence). There are 15 residues in the CDR3. The CDR3 region is CASRDDRGTYNEQFF. The CDR3 DNA is TGTGCCAGCAGGGACGACAGGGGGACTTACAATGAGCAGTTCTTC.

This clonotype occurred a few times. V gene TRBV20-1 combines with J gene TRBJ2-5; 9 positions match TRBD2. The CDR3 sequence is 11 residues long. The germline CDR1 and CDR2 sequences are DFQATT and SNEGSKA (reference sequence). J gave up 9 bases and V 7 bases, and 6 bases lay outside the gene matches. CDR3 loop: CSGLAVEAQYF. The CDR3 bases are TGCAGTGGACTAGCGGTCGAGGCCCAGTACTTC.

This clonotype came up a few times. DNA of the CDR3: TGTGCCTGGAGACTGAGATCAAGCTCTGGAAACACCATATATTTT. Translation: CAWRLRSSSGNTIYF. The chain couples TRBV30 to TRBJ1-3; D is unresolved. The germline V and J ends were trimmed by 3 bases and 0 bases, with 12 bases remaining between them. The length of the CDR3 is 15 residues. CDR1 is GTSNPN and CDR2 is SVGIG in the germline V gene (reference sequence).

V is TRBV7-2 and J is TRBJ2-1, with 9 bases identical to TRBD1. The CDR3 covers 13 residues. The germline CDR1 and CDR2 sequences are SGHTA and FQGNSA. J was trimmed by 15 bases and V by 7 bases; bases with no gene match: 13. CDR3 protein: CASTHSRTGAVFF. As DNA, the CDR3 is TGTGCCAGCACTCACTCCCGGACAGGGGCCGTGTTCTTC.

The DNA for the CDR3 is TGCAGTGCTAGAGACGCGACAGGGGTGAACACTGAAGCTTTCTTT. This codes for CSARDATGVNTEAFF. The chain uses TRBV20-1 and TRBJ1-1; 8 bases fit TRBD1. The CDR3 is 15 residues long. CDR1 is DFQATT, CDR2 SNEGSKA, per germline (reference sequence). Trimming at V came to 0 bases and at J to 0 bases, leaving 3 bases not matched to a gene.

This clonotype was counted between two and nine times. V and J are TRBV7-2 and TRBJ2-7; 9 nucleotides agree with TRBD2. In germline, CDR1 is SGHTA, CDR2 FQGNSA. The CDR3 totals 16 residues. The V segment lost 4 bases and the J segment 2 bases; nucleotides outside the gene matches: 9. Here the CDR3 DNA reads TGTGCCAGCAGCTACTTCGCGGGAGGGGGACCCTACGAGCAGTACTTC. It specifies CASSYFAGGGPYEQYF.